This paragraph reports one T cell receptor (beta chain). The target antigen is unknown. These data originate in a study of cytomegalovirus exposure and HLA in healthy donors. The PCR had 60 Vbeta and 13 Jbeta primers. Sequencing used immunoSEQ multiplex PCR; TCRdb keeps in-frame clones, though not all of them. The sample lists approximately 200,000 clones, over 70% seen once, with around 2.2% in the top ten. Broader study findings: According to reports, the classifier identified cytomegalovirus status with high specificity and sensitivity. TCR beta V- and J-gene trimming, according to a later analysis, was linked to a missense DCLRE1C variant. Roughly even sequencing depth across donors was the assumption behind the presence/absence analyses.

The CDR3 contains 14 residues. CDR1 is LNHDA and CDR2 is SQIVND in the germline V gene (reference sequence). V dropped 3 bases and J dropped 3 bases, with 11 bases sitting between them. The TCR comes from a woman between 18 and 29 years old in good health and CMV-seropositive. Sample: PBMCs. The chain uses TRBV19 and TRBJ1-2; a weak D match, TRBD1 (5 bases). The chain's CDR3 is CASSIWTGDYGYTF. CDR3 coding DNA: TGTGCCAGTAGTATTTGGACGGGGGACTATGGCTACACCTTC.